Shown below are 32 T cell receptor beta chains from a single sample sequenced in a study of T cells expressing NK-cell markers. TCRdb re-called the 5' RACE reads; one entry per CDR3 protein, DNA not given. This sample contains some 410,000 distinct CDR3 sequences. Material: blood T cells: a sorted CD56 or NKG2C T cell subset, CD4+ or CD8+ T cells, or bulk PBMC T cells (not recorded which). The source is a woman aged 18 to 75 in good health.

The genes are TRBV30 and TRBJ1-2; no DNA is available, so the TRBD1 call from TCRdb remains unchecked. The germline V gene encodes CDR1 GTSNPN and CDR2 SVGIG (reference sequence). This CDR3 has 14 amino acids. CDR3: CAWSVGGGNYGYTF.

The rearrangement uses TRBV20-1 and TRBJ2-1; without DNA, the TCRdb call of TRBD2 cannot be checked. The CDR3 consists of 18 residues. The germline gives CDR1 DFQATT, CDR2 SNEGSKA (reference sequence). The CDR3 region is CSAHDRGTSGTAYNEQFF.

V usage is TRBV5-1 and J usage is TRBJ1-1; the TCRdb D gene call, TRBD1, has no DNA to confirm it. CDR3 length: 15 residues. Germline-derived CDR1 and CDR2 are SGHRS and YFSETQ. CDR3 protein: CASSLGSGFIAEAFF.

The chain carries TRBV9 and TRBJ2-6. Germline CDR1 reads SGDLS; CDR2 reads YYNGEE. There are 17 residues in the CDR3. The CDR3 reads CASSVGPSPSGANVLTF.

The rearrangement links TRBV27 to TRBJ1-6; as DNA is missing, the TRBD1 call by TCRdb cannot be tested. Looked up from germline, CDR1 is MNHEY and CDR2 is SMNVEV (reference sequence). This CDR3 region has 13 residues. Here the CDR3 reads CATGYQGSAPLHF.

The chain employs TRBV25-1 and TRBJ1-3; the D call of TRBD1 rests on TCRdb alone, since no DNA is present to check it. Germline CDR1 is MGHDK and CDR2 is SYGVNS. The CDR3 loop spans 17 amino acids. CDR3 protein: CASSAPTHGSSGNTIYF.

The chain combines TRBV9 with TRBJ2-2; the D call of TRBD1 rests on TCRdb alone, since no DNA is present to check it. The germline CDR1 and CDR2 sequences are SGDLS and YYNGEE. This CDR3 region has 16 residues. CDR3 sequence reads: CASSVGVGTNTGELFF.

This chain links TRBV4-3 with TRBJ1-2; TCRdb designates TRBD1, a call that cannot be tested without DNA. CDR3 length: 14 residues. Germline loops: CDR1 LGHNA, CDR2 YSLEER. The chain's CDR3 is CASSQARGEYGYTF.

The chain links TRBV15 to TRBJ1-6. This CDR3 is built from 14 residues. The V gene's germline CDR1 is LNHNV and CDR2 YYDKDF (reference sequence). The CDR3 is CATSRGGNNSPLHF. Supplemented by reference TRBV15 and TRBJ1-6, the full variable domain reads DAMVIQNPRYQVTQFGKPVTLSCSQTLNHNVMYWYQQKSSQAPKLLFHYYDKDFNNEADTPDNFQSRRPNTSFCFLDIRSPGLGDTAMYLCATSRGGNNSPLHFGNGTRLTVT.

This chain joins TRBV24-1 and TRBJ2-5; TCRdb reports TRBD1, a call that lacks DNA to check it against. Germline V lookup: CDR1 KGHDR, CDR2 SFDVKD. This CDR3 comprises 14 residues. CDR3 in amino acids: CATSDFETGETQYF.

The rearrangement joins TRBV5-1 to TRBJ2-7; lacking DNA, the TRBD1 call made by TCRdb goes unchecked. The CDR3 loop spans 14 amino acids. CDR1 and CDR2 (germline): SGHRS, YFSETQ. CDR3 sequence reads: CASSLQGGLNEQYF.

J is TRBJ1-3 and V is TRBV11-2. CDR1 and CDR2 from the germline V gene are SGHAT and FQNNGV. There are 13 residues in the CDR3. CDR3 residues: CASSLVPGNTIYF.

The V gene is TRBV20-1, the J gene TRBJ2-1; without DNA, the TCRdb call of TRBD2 cannot be checked. This CDR3 has 16 amino acids. Germline CDR1 is DFQATT and CDR2 is SNEGSKA (reference sequence). CDR3 sequence: CSARGGLAQLYNEQFF.

This chain uses TRBV14 with TRBJ2-1; the D call from TCRdb, TRBD2, cannot be confirmed without DNA. Germline CDR1 reads SGHDN; CDR2 reads FVKESK. The CDR3 is 18 amino acids. The CDR3 spells CASSQGLAGGPTYNEQFF.

The chain has TRBV6-2 or TRBV6-3 and TRBJ1-5; TCRdb returns TRBD1, unconfirmable since there is no DNA. The CDR3 totals 15 residues. The germline CDR1 and CDR2 sequences are MNHEY and SVGEGT. The CDR3 spells CASSYGGTVIQPQHF.

The rearrangement uses TRBV4-3 and TRBJ2-2; TCRdb's assignment of TRBD2 cannot be checked, as there is no DNA. Per germline, CDR1 LGHNA and CDR2 YSLEER. This CDR3 contains 14 residues. The CDR3 sequence: CASSQRVGTGELFF.

J is TRBJ2-3 and V is TRBV7-2; TCRdb returns TRBD2, unconfirmable since there is no DNA. CDR3 length equals 14 residues. CDR1 and CDR2 from the germline V gene are SGHTA and FQGNSA. The CDR3: CASSSGTPRHTQYF.

The chain has TRBV11-2 and TRBJ1-1; there is no DNA to check the TCRdb D call of TRBD1. The CDR3 runs to 14 residues. Looked up from germline, CDR1 is SGHAT and CDR2 is FQNNGV. CDR3 protein: CASSLGQVITEAFF.

The chain is built from TRBV5-6 and TRBJ2-4; TCRdb designates TRBD1, a call that cannot be tested without DNA. The germline CDR1 and CDR2 sequences are SGHDT and YYEEEE. CDR3 length equals 15 residues. This chain's CDR3 is CASRRTPGSKNIQYF.

The CDR3 region is CASSPGLAAGELFF. J is TRBJ2-2 and V is TRBV5-4; lacking DNA, the TRBD2 call made by TCRdb goes unchecked. CDR1 is SGHNT and CDR2 is YYREEE in the germline V gene (reference sequence). This CDR3 comprises 14 residues.

The rearrangement links TRBV19 to TRBJ1-1; absent DNA, TCRdb's TRBD1 call cannot be checked. This CDR3 spans 14 amino acids. Germline V gene data show CDR1 as LNHDA and CDR2 as SQIVND (reference sequence). The CDR3 region is CASSIGWTGSEAFF.

The chain recombines TRBV20-1 with TRBJ2-1; TCRdb outputs TRBD1, but without DNA this stays unchecked. This CDR3 is 14 amino acids long. Germline CDR1 and CDR2: DFQATT and SNEGSKA (reference sequence). The CDR3 protein is CSAKTGGGHNEQFF.

This sequence joins TRBV20-1 and TRBJ2-1; checking the TCRdb D call of TRBD2 is not possible without DNA. The CDR3 loop spans 14 amino acids. From germline, CDR1 is DFQATT and CDR2 SNEGSKA (reference sequence). CDR3 protein: CSAPTSGGDNEQFF.

The chain employs TRBV20-1 and TRBJ2-1. CDR1 is DFQATT, CDR2 SNEGSKA, per germline (reference sequence). The CDR3 sequence is 13 residues long. The CDR3: CSARGRLDNEQFF.

The chain uses TRBV12-3 or TRBV12-4 and TRBJ2-2. The CDR3 sequence is 14 residues long. The CDR3 sequence: CASTVGSNTGELFF.

The chain employs TRBV12-3 or TRBV12-4 and TRBJ2-3; as DNA is missing, the TRBD2 call by TCRdb cannot be tested. This CDR3 is 16 amino acids long. This chain's CDR3 is CASSHTGTSGSDTQYF.

This chain uses TRBV28 with TRBJ2-7; TCRdb designates TRBD2, a call that cannot be tested without DNA. The CDR3 contains 13 residues. In germline, CDR1 is MDHEN, CDR2 SYDVKM. The CDR3 region is CASSPLRSHEQYF.

The chain recombines TRBV10-3 with TRBJ2-2; as DNA is missing, the TRBD1 call by TCRdb cannot be tested. From germline, CDR1 is ENHRY and CDR2 SYGVKD. This CDR3 has 13 amino acids. CDR3 loop: CATNRGNTGELFF.

The J gene is TRBJ2-5, the V gene TRBV7-2; there is no DNA to check the TCRdb D call of TRBD1. The CDR3 runs to 13 residues. Germline assignment: CDR1 SGHTA and CDR2 FQGNSA. The CDR3 sequence is CASSGGFQETQYF.

This rearrangement joins TRBV5-6 to TRBJ1-1. CDR1 SGHDT and CDR2 YYEEEE come from the germline V gene. The CDR3 has 14 residues. This chain's CDR3 is CASSLGPAGTEAFF.

This chain links TRBV7-3 with TRBJ2-3; TCRdb designates TRBD1, a call that cannot be tested without DNA. From germline, CDR1 is SGHTA and CDR2 FQGTGA. The CDR3 sequence is 15 residues long. CDR3: CASSQGTSSTDTQYF.

This sequence joins TRBV20-1 and TRBJ2-3; TCRdb's assignment of TRBD2 cannot be checked, as there is no DNA. The germline V gene has CDR1 DFQATT and CDR2 SNEGSKA (reference sequence). The CDR3 length is 13 residues. The CDR3: CSARGPSGDTQYF.